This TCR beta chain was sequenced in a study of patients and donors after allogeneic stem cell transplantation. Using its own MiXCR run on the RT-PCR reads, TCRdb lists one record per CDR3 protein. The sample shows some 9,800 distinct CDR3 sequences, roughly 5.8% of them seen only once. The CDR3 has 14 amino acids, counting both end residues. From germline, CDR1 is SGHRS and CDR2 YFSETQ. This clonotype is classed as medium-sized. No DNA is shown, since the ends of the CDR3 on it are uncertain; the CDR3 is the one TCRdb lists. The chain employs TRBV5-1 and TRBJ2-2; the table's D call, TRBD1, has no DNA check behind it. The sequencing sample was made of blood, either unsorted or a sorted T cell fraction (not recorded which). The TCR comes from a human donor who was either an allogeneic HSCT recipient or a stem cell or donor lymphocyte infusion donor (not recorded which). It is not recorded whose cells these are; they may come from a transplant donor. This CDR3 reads CASSFGSGTGELFF.